This T cell receptor beta chain is drawn from a study of long-term antiretroviral therapy in people with HIV. Researchers secured at least one pre-ART and at least two post-ART PBMC samples from each donor. As regards this clone: The antigen is undetermined.

Survey level was the resolution at which the v3.0 immunoSEQ assay ran. This table comes from immunoSEQ multiplex PCR, and its TCRdb copy is limited to in-frame clones, with some not included. The data hold about 39,000 clones, with more than 80% observed a single time. Whole-study findings and limits: Dating from about 2004 to 2017, the blood was possibly obtained under older ART regimens. Diversity increased after ART yet remained lower than in transplant donor controls. Controls exceeded HIV repertoires in CDR3 length range.

The sequence derives from a woman aged 45 to 65 with HIV. The sequencing used unsorted PBMCs, collected 3.1 years after starting antiretroviral therapy.

The CDR3 spells CASSESGQPQHF. The DNA of the CDR3 is TGCGCCAGCAGTGAGTCAGGACAGCCCCAGCATTTT. This chain joins TRBV10-1 and TRBJ1-5; D is unclear. Trimming left V 0 bases short and J 7 bases short, with 4 bases between. CDR3 length: 12 residues. The germline V gene has CDR1 WNHNN and CDR2 SYGVQD (reference sequence).